The T cell receptor (beta chain) under discussion was sequenced for a study of patients and donors after allogeneic stem cell transplantation. TCRdb passed the RT-PCR reads through MiXCR, listing each CDR3 protein once. In the table there are roughly 8,400 distinct CDR3 sequences, 3.5% to 4.5% of which are singletons. By sample fraction, this clonotype is medium-sized (0.01 to 0.1%). The receptor was derived from a human donor who was either an allogeneic HSCT recipient or a stem cell or donor lymphocyte infusion donor (not recorded which). It is not recorded whose cells these are; they may come from a transplant donor. The sequencing sample was made of blood, either unsorted or a sorted T cell fraction (not recorded which).

The CDR3 loop is CAIRGTGVRGYGYTF. The CDR3, as DNA: TGTGCCATCAGAGGGACAGGGGTACGGGGCTATGGCTACACCTTC. The V call is TRBV10-3, the J call TRBJ1-2; 10 positions match TRBD1. Per germline, CDR1 ENHRY and CDR2 SYGVKD. The CDR3 is 15 amino acids. Losses at the gene ends were 6 bases for V and 4 bases for J; bases not matched to a gene: 8.